This T cell receptor (beta chain) came from a study of breast tumors, draining lymph nodes, adjacent tissues. Study-wide results and caveats: Tumor T cell lymph node origin was a supported hypothesis, not proven. Luminal-like breast cancer showed significantly greater tumor-nontumor repertoire similarity than basal-like breast cancer did. Tumor repertoires ranked between lymph nodes and nontumor tissue in diversity, with V and J gene preferences. Findings are consistent with lymph node origin and intratumoral expansion of most tumor T cells.

Between the trimmed V and J ends, which lost 1 base and 3 bases, there was a span of 18 bases. Germline CDR1 SGHTA, CDR2 FQGTGA. The CDR3 runs to 17 residues. Breast cancer patients provided tissue from their axillary draining lymph nodes. Comments on this clonotype: Its matching antigen is unknown.

TCRdb reprocessed the multiplex PCR reads with MiXCR, giving one entry per CDR3 protein. The sample carries approximately 140,000 distinct CDR3 sequences, approximately 32% recorded once. The chain uses TRBV7-3 and TRBJ1-1, with D possibly being TRBD1 (5 bases). Sequenced material: axillary lymph node tissue. The receptor was derived from a female donor with breast cancer. Some clones in this sample may be carry-over from other donors' samples. CDR3 nucleotides: TGTGCCAGCAGCTTAAGAAGCATCCGGGGCGGGTACACTGAAGCTTTCTTT. Translation: CASSLRSIRGGYTEAFF.